This T cell receptor (beta chain) was observed in a study of blood T cell repertoires in COVID-19. About the study: The origin of the acute and convalescent COVID-19 samples was the United States, Italy and Spain.

Germline V gene lookup returns CDR1 WNHNN and CDR2 SYGVQD (reference sequence). The CDR3 has 12 amino acids. With 4 bases removed from V and 6 bases from J, the gap between germline ends came to 7 bases. Source study methods: Estimation of nucleated cell counts relied on the amplification of reference gene primers. Data came from immunoSEQ multiplex PCR; TCRdb stores just in-frame clones and leaves some out. Clone size and V and J calls were adopted from that table, with D and trimming inferred from the DNA. The sample lists 150,000 to 200,000 clones; almost 80% were seen once. In this sample, this clone turned up a few times. Cohorts were assigned according to the clinical history that participants reported. Cohort 3 recovery required two negative PCRs, clearance, or symptom resolution.

The clonotype comes from a woman between 50 and 59 years old who had recovered from COVID-19. This chain connects TRBV10-1 to TRBJ2-1, with D possibly TRBD1 on 5 matching bases. Sequencing input: PBMCs or T cells enriched from blood (not recorded which). CDR3 sequence (DNA): TGCGCCAGCAGTGCCAGGGCCAATGAGCAGTTCTTC. Translation: CASSARANEQFF.